The T cell receptor (beta chain) under discussion was sequenced for a study of T cell responses to AZD1222 COVID-19 vaccine. The CDR3 is 15 residues long. CDR1 is MDHEN and CDR2 is SYDVKM in the germline V gene. J lost 4 bases, V lost 5 bases, and 8 bases had no gene match. Sequencing used immunoSEQ multiplex PCR; TCRdb keeps in-frame clones, though not all of them. The table records approximately 110,000 clones, approximately 85% of them present only once. The chain joins TRBV28 to TRBJ1-2, with 9 bases that match TRBD1. The receptor was derived from an adult in good health. This specimen consisted of peripheral blood, obtained on day 0 of AZD1222 vaccination. The CDR3 loop is CASSEQGALGYGYTF. The CDR3, as DNA: TGTGCCAGCAGTGAACAGGGGGCGCTTGGCTATGGCTACACCTTC.